A single sample gave rise to the 30 T cell receptor beta chains below, sequenced in a study of monozygotic twins with inflammatory bowel disease. Each CDR3 protein gets one entry in TCRdb, which reprocessed the 5' RACE reads and gives no DNA. Recorded for this sample: 300,000 to 400,000 distinct CDR3 sequences. The sample was blood. The source is a human donor with ulcerative colitis or Crohn's disease, or a healthy co-twin of an affected twin (not recorded which).

V is TRBV7-2 and J is TRBJ1-6. The CDR3 covers 15 residues. The germline gives CDR1 SGHTA, CDR2 FQGNSA. Here the CDR3 reads CASSLEAGLGSPLHF.

The chain combines TRBV10-1 with TRBJ2-2; with no DNA, the TCRdb D assignment of TRBD2 cannot be verified. Germline assignment: CDR1 WNHNN and CDR2 SYGVQD (reference sequence). This CDR3 is 17 amino acids long. CDR3 sequence: CASSERLAGANTGELFF.

J is TRBJ2-7 and V is TRBV13; the TCRdb D gene call, TRBD2, has no DNA to confirm it. This CDR3 region has 20 residues. Germline CDR1 PRHDT, CDR2 FYEKMQ (reference sequence). This CDR3 reads CASSPFIQLGGDLRTYEQYF. The whole variable domain, filled in from reference TRBV13 and TRBJ2-7, reads AAGVIQSPRHLIKEKRETATLKCYPIPRHDTVYWYQQGPGQDPQFLISFYEKMQSDKGSIPDRFSAQQFSDYHSELNMSSLELGDSALYFCASSPFIQLGGDLRTYEQYFGPGTRLTVT.

V is TRBV5-1 and J is TRBJ1-2; TCRdb names TRBD1, which stays unverified in the absence of DNA. The CDR3 has 14 residues. Germline V lookup: CDR1 SGHRS, CDR2 YFSETQ. The CDR3 here is CASSPQGTVGGYTF.

The chain employs TRBV5-1 and TRBJ2-3; TCRdb's D call, TRBD1, is unchecked because there is no DNA. The CDR3 sequence is 14 residues long. The germline V gene encodes CDR1 SGHRS and CDR2 YFSETQ. CDR3 sequence: CASSAPGQGDTQYF.

The chain couples TRBV4-1 to TRBJ2-1; with no DNA, the TCRdb D assignment of TRBD1 cannot be verified. Germline loops: CDR1 MGHRA, CDR2 YSYEKL. CDR3 length: 19 residues. The CDR3 is CASSQRFDRGQSPYNEQFF.

The V and J genes are TRBV7-9 and TRBJ2-7. Germline values: CDR1 SEHNR, CDR2 FQNEAQ (reference sequence). The CDR3 consists of 15 residues. The CDR3 loop is CASSLEQASSYEQYF.

The chain has TRBV20-1 and TRBJ2-5. The CDR3 has 14 amino acids. The germline gives CDR1 DFQATT, CDR2 SNEGSKA (reference sequence). CDR3 sequence: CSARGSTNFETQYF.

The chain links TRBV5-1 to TRBJ1-1. The germline V gene has CDR1 SGHRS and CDR2 YFSETQ. There are 18 residues in the CDR3. The CDR3 loop is CASSPGGVSHGLNTEAFF.

CDR3 sequence reads: CASSTFRSEQFF. This sequence joins TRBV6-5 and TRBJ2-1. The CDR3 is 12 residues long. Germline CDR1 is MNHEY and CDR2 is SVGAGI.

CDR3 in amino acids: CASSLTRDNEQFF. The chain recombines TRBV18 with TRBJ2-1. The CDR3 totals 13 residues. Per the germline V gene, CDR1 is KGHSH and CDR2 is LQKENI.

The gene calls are TRBV2 and TRBJ1-5; TCRdb's D call of TRBD1 is untestable without DNA. The CDR3 totals 16 residues. Germline CDR1 SNHLY, CDR2 FYNNEI. The chain's CDR3 is CASSEEGREGYQPQHF.

The chain links TRBV7-2 to TRBJ1-5; the D gene TCRdb calls, TRBD1, cannot be checked with no DNA. This CDR3 is 15 amino acids long. The germline CDR1 and CDR2 sequences are SGHTA and FQGNSA. The CDR3 here is CASSLDGGLGQPQHF.

The chain uses TRBV11-2 and TRBJ2-1; checking the TCRdb D call of TRBD1 is not possible without DNA. The germline gives CDR1 SGHAT, CDR2 FQNNGV. This CDR3 comprises 17 residues. CDR3 region: CASSLNRVRGRNNEQFF.

The chain uses TRBV3-1 and TRBJ2-5; TCRdb indicates TRBD1, and absent DNA this call remains unverified. The CDR3 runs 14 residues. Germline V gene lookup returns CDR1 LGHDT and CDR2 YNNKEL (reference sequence). This CDR3 reads CASSQDQGEETQYF.

The chain combines TRBV28 with TRBJ2-5; there is no DNA to check the TCRdb D call of TRBD1. From germline, CDR1 is MDHEN and CDR2 SYDVKM. This CDR3 has 14 amino acids. This chain's CDR3 is CASSLAGGVGTQYF.

The gene calls are TRBV5-1 and TRBJ1-6; TCRdb returns TRBD1, unconfirmable since there is no DNA. CDR1 is SGHRS, CDR2 YFSETQ, per germline. The CDR3 is 16 amino acids. This CDR3 reads CASSLIPQGENSPLHF.

V usage is TRBV7-3 and J usage is TRBJ2-1; TCRdb outputs TRBD2, but without DNA this stays unchecked. The germline V gene encodes CDR1 SGHTA and CDR2 FQGTGA. The CDR3 runs 16 residues. The CDR3 region is CASSPLVRDSNNEQFF.

The chain employs TRBV7-2 and TRBJ1-6; TCRdb gives TRBD1 as the D gene, but with no DNA this cannot be confirmed. This CDR3 has 16 residues. CDR1 SGHTA and CDR2 FQGNSA come from the germline V gene. CDR3 sequence: CASSLRQGLNNSPLHF.

The chain couples TRBV5-4 to TRBJ2-2; the D call of TRBD2 rests on TCRdb alone, since no DNA is present to check it. This CDR3 spans 16 amino acids. Germline V lookup: CDR1 SGHNT, CDR2 YYREEE (reference sequence). The CDR3 here is CASSLSGRGGPGELFF.

The chain links TRBV30 to TRBJ2-1; no DNA is available, so the TRBD1 call from TCRdb remains unchecked. The CDR3 loop spans 14 amino acids. Germline V gene lookup returns CDR1 GTSNPN and CDR2 SVGIG (reference sequence). CDR3 amino acids: CAWTRDRFYNEQFF.

The chain recombines TRBV7-2 with TRBJ1-1; with no DNA, the TCRdb D assignment of TRBD1 cannot be verified. This CDR3 spans 15 amino acids. CDR1 is SGHTA and CDR2 is FQGNSA in the germline V gene. The CDR3 protein is CASSLPGVRNTEAFF.

This chain connects TRBV29-1 to TRBJ2-5; lacking DNA, the TRBD1 call made by TCRdb goes unchecked. The CDR3 contains 13 residues. CDR1 SQVTM and CDR2 ANQGSEA come from the germline V gene. The CDR3 here is CSMRSDRQETQYF.

The V call is TRBV6-2 or TRBV6-3, the J call TRBJ2-3; without DNA, the TCRdb call of TRBD2 cannot be checked. Per germline, CDR1 MNHEY and CDR2 SVGEGT. This CDR3 has 15 amino acids. This chain's CDR3 is CASSWGGLSTDTQYF.

The chain links TRBV20-1 to TRBJ2-3; TCRdb selects TRBD1, and the lack of DNA leaves this call unchecked. The length of the CDR3 is 14 residues. Germline V CDR1 and CDR2: DFQATT, SNEGSKA (reference sequence). The CDR3 spells CSANRDRGSDTQYF.

The rearrangement links TRBV7-6 to TRBJ1-2; TCRdb calls TRBD1, which cannot be checked without DNA. The CDR3 has 14 amino acids. CDR1 is SGHVS and CDR2 is FNYEAQ in the germline V gene. This CDR3 reads CASSFRYQSGGYTF.

CDR3 sequence reads: CASSSRLAGTDNEQFF. The chain is built from TRBV7-2 and TRBJ2-1; the D gene TCRdb calls, TRBD2, cannot be checked with no DNA. This CDR3 has 16 residues. Germline V gene sequence: CDR1 SGHTA, CDR2 FQGNSA. Using reference TRBV7-2 and TRBJ2-1 for the parts outside the CDR3, the full variable domain is GAGVSQSPSNKVTEKGKDVELRCDPISGHTALYWYRQSLGQGLEFLIYFQGNSAPDKSGLPSDRFSAERTGGSVSTLTIQRTQQEDSAVYLCASSSRLAGTDNEQFFGPGTRLTVL.

The chain joins TRBV7-9 to TRBJ1-1; lacking DNA, the TRBD1 call made by TCRdb goes unchecked. The CDR3 loop spans 15 amino acids. Germline values: CDR1 SEHNR, CDR2 FQNEAQ (reference sequence). The CDR3 sequence is CASSSRQALNTEAFF.

This rearrangement joins TRBV7-9 to TRBJ2-1; TCRdb picks TRBD1, but there is no DNA to check that call. The CDR3 has 15 amino acids. In germline, CDR1 is SEHNR, CDR2 FQNEAQ (reference sequence). The CDR3 protein is CASSYTGGVDNEQFF.

This chain joins TRBV6-2 or TRBV6-3 and TRBJ1-2; TCRdb reports TRBD1, a call that lacks DNA to check it against. Germline assignment: CDR1 MNHEY and CDR2 SVGEGT. The CDR3 has 13 residues. The chain's CDR3 is CASRAAGNYGYTF.